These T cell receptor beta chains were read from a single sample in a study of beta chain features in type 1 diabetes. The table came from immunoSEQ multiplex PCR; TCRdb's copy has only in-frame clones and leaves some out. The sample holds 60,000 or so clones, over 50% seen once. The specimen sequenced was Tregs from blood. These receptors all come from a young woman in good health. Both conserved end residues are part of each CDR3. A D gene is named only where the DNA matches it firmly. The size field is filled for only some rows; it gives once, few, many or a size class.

CDR3nt: TGTGCCAGCAGTTACTCCGGACGGACTATGAATGAGCAGTTCTTC
CDR3aa: CASSYSGRTMNEQFF
d_gene: -
j_gene: TRBJ2-1
abundance: -
v_gene: TRBV6-5

CDR3nt: TGTGCCAGCAGCACAAACAGGGGGCCCACTGGGGCCAACGTCCTGACTTTC
CDR3aa: CASSTNRGPTGANVLTF
d_gene: TRBD1
j_gene: TRBJ2-6
abundance: -
v_gene: TRBV7-2

CDR3nt: TGTGCCAGCAGAGGAGGTCCGGGGAACATTCAGTACTTC
CDR3aa: CASRGGPGNIQYF
d_gene: -
j_gene: TRBJ2-4
abundance: few
v_gene: TRBV6-6

CDR3nt: TGTGCCAGCAGCCCCACAAACACCGGGGAGCTGTTTTTT
CDR3aa: CASSPTNTGELFF
d_gene: -
j_gene: TRBJ2-2
abundance: -
v_gene: TRBV7-3

CDR3nt: TGTGCCAGCTCACCAAAGGAATCCAGATCAGGGATTGCCAAAAACATTCAGTACTTC
CDR3aa: CASSPKESRSGIAKNIQYF
d_gene: -
j_gene: TRBJ2-4
abundance: -
v_gene: TRBV18

CDR3nt: TGTGCCTCCGGGGGGGATGAAAAACTGTTTTTT
CDR3aa: CASGGDEKLFF
d_gene: -
j_gene: TRBJ1-4
abundance: -
v_gene: TRBV7-3

CDR3nt: TGCGCCAGCAGCTTCCTCGGGAGGGGCACAGATACGCAGTATTTT
CDR3aa: CASSFLGRGTDTQYF
d_gene: TRBD2
j_gene: TRBJ2-3
abundance: few
v_gene: TRBV5-1

CDR3nt: TGTGCCAGTAGTACCCGACAGGATTTATCCTTC
CDR3aa: CASSTRQDLSF
d_gene: -
j_gene: TRBJ1-2
abundance: -
v_gene: TRBV19

CDR3nt: TGCGCCAGCAGCCAAGGTTCTGGACAGGGGTATGGCTACACCTTC
CDR3aa: CASSQGSGQGYGYTF
d_gene: TRBD1
j_gene: TRBJ1-2
abundance: many
v_gene: TRBV4-3

CDR3nt: TGTGCCAGCAGCGCCCCAGGGGCCCCTTGGGACGAGCAGTACTTC
CDR3aa: CASSAPGAPWDEQYF
d_gene: -
j_gene: TRBJ2-7
abundance: few
v_gene: TRBV7-2

CDR3nt: TGTGCCAGCAGTTACCTACAGTTTGGCGAGCAGTACTTC
CDR3aa: CASSYLQFGEQYF
d_gene: -
j_gene: TRBJ2-7
abundance: few
v_gene: TRBV6-5

CDR3nt: TGCAGCGTTCCCCACGAGGGAAGGGAGACCCAGTACTTC
CDR3aa: CSVPHEGRETQYF
d_gene: -
j_gene: TRBJ2-5
abundance: few
v_gene: TRBV29-1

CDR3nt: TGTGCCAGCAGGCGGGGGGCCGCGAGCACCGGGGAGCTGTTTTTT
CDR3aa: CASRRGAASTGELFF
d_gene: TRBD2
j_gene: TRBJ2-2
abundance: -
v_gene: TRBV7-2

CDR3nt: TGCGCCAGCAGCCGCCCGGGACAGGGGATGGATACGCAGTATTTT
CDR3aa: CASSRPGQGMDTQYF
d_gene: TRBD1
j_gene: TRBJ2-3
abundance: -
v_gene: TRBV4-1

CDR3nt: TGCGCCAGCAGCATCGACCCGGACAGCTACACTGAAGCTTTCTTT
CDR3aa: CASSIDPDSYTEAFF
d_gene: -
j_gene: TRBJ1-1
abundance: -
v_gene: TRBV5-1

CDR3nt: TGCGCCAGCAGCCAAGTGGAGGGGTCGGGCGAGCAGTACTTC
CDR3aa: CASSQVEGSGEQYF
d_gene: -
j_gene: TRBJ2-7
abundance: -
v_gene: TRBV4-3

CDR3nt: TGCGCCAGCGGACTAGCGGGGACAGATACGCAGTATTTT
CDR3aa: CASGLAGTDTQYF
d_gene: TRBD2
j_gene: TRBJ2-3
abundance: -
v_gene: TRBV4-1

CDR3nt: TGTGCCAGCAGCTTGATACAGGGTTATGAGCAGTTCTTC
CDR3aa: CASSLIQGYEQFF
d_gene: -
j_gene: TRBJ2-1
abundance: -
v_gene: TRBV7-2

CDR3nt: TGCAGCGTTGTACTAGCGGGCTACGAGCAGTACTTC
CDR3aa: CSVVLAGYEQYF
d_gene: TRBD2
j_gene: TRBJ2-7
abundance: -
v_gene: TRBV29-1

CDR3nt: TGTGCCAGCAGTGACTTAGGGGGCCAAGAAGATACGCAGTATTTT
CDR3aa: CASSDLGGQEDTQYF
d_gene: TRBD1
j_gene: TRBJ2-3
abundance: -
v_gene: TRBV2

CDR3nt: TGTGCCAGCAGCTCCCTGGCGGGAGGGGAGACCCAGTACTTC
CDR3aa: CASSSLAGGETQYF
d_gene: TRBD2
j_gene: TRBJ2-5
abundance: -
v_gene: TRBV7-9

CDR3nt: TGTGCCACCGAAGGCGGGCCTGGTAAGCAGTTCTTC
CDR3aa: CATEGGPGKQFF
d_gene: -
j_gene: TRBJ2-1
abundance: -
v_gene: TRBV10-3

CDR3nt: TGTGCCAGCAGCAGCAGGACAGATACGCAGTATTTT
CDR3aa: CASSSRTDTQYF
d_gene: -
j_gene: TRBJ2-3
abundance: -
v_gene: TRBV5-5

CDR3nt: TGTGCCAGCTCACCTCGACAGCCGGGACAGGGTAGTCAGTACTTC
CDR3aa: CASSPRQPGQGSQYF
d_gene: TRBD1
j_gene: TRBJ2-7
abundance: -
v_gene: TRBV18

CDR3nt: TGCGCCAGCAGCTTACAGGGGCTTACCTATGGCTACACCTTC
CDR3aa: CASSLQGLTYGYTF
d_gene: TRBD1
j_gene: TRBJ1-2
abundance: -
v_gene: TRBV5-1

CDR3nt: TGCGCCAGCAGCGGGCTTGGGGCGGGAGTTTACGAGCAGTACTTC
CDR3aa: CASSGLGAGVYEQYF
d_gene: TRBD2
j_gene: TRBJ2-7
abundance: -
v_gene: TRBV4-1

CDR3nt: TGTGCCAGCAGGCCCCGACTAGCGGGAGCCTACGAGCAGTACTTC
CDR3aa: CASRPRLAGAYEQYF
d_gene: TRBD2
j_gene: TRBJ2-7
abundance: -
v_gene: TRBV27

CDR3nt: TGTGCCAGCAGCAAAAGAGTCCCAGGGTGGGACTATGGCTACACCTTC
CDR3aa: CASSKRVPGWDYGYTF
d_gene: -
j_gene: TRBJ1-2
abundance: few
v_gene: TRBV21-1

CDR3nt: TGTGCCAGCAGTTCTGAGACAGGGCCCAATCAGCCCCAGCATTTT
CDR3aa: CASSSETGPNQPQHF
d_gene: TRBD1
j_gene: TRBJ1-5
abundance: -
v_gene: TRBV7-8

CDR3nt: TGTGCCAGCAGCGTAGCGGACAGGATGGGGAATGAGCAGTTCTTC
CDR3aa: CASSVADRMGNEQFF
d_gene: TRBD1
j_gene: TRBJ2-1
abundance: few
v_gene: TRBV9

CDR3nt: TGTGCCAGCAGGCTTACAAGTAACTATGGCTACACCTTC
CDR3aa: CASRLTSNYGYTF
d_gene: -
j_gene: TRBJ1-2
abundance: -
v_gene: TRBV6-5

CDR3nt: TGCGCCAGCAGCAGACTAGCGGGGTCATACAATGAGCAGTTCTTC
CDR3aa: CASSRLAGSYNEQFF
d_gene: TRBD2
j_gene: TRBJ2-1
abundance: -
v_gene: TRBV5-1

CDR3nt: TGTGCCAGCAGCCCGGGACAGGGACTTGGAAACACCATATATTTT
CDR3aa: CASSPGQGLGNTIYF
d_gene: TRBD1
j_gene: TRBJ1-3
abundance: -
v_gene: TRBV5-5

CDR3nt: TGCGCCAGCAGCTTGACTAGCGGGACCTACAATGAGCAGTTCTTC
CDR3aa: CASSLTSGTYNEQFF
d_gene: TRBD2
j_gene: TRBJ2-1
abundance: -
v_gene: TRBV5-1

CDR3nt: TGTGCCAGCTCACCGGCCAGGGACAGGGGACCCCGAGAGACCCAGTACTTC
CDR3aa: CASSPARDRGPRETQYF
d_gene: TRBD1
j_gene: TRBJ2-5
abundance: once
v_gene: TRBV18

CDR3nt: TGTGCCAGCCGAGCTTACACAGTCGGGGGAGCTTTCTTT
CDR3aa: CASRAYTVGGAFF
d_gene: -
j_gene: TRBJ1-1
abundance: once
v_gene: TRBV7-2

CDR3nt: TGTGCCAGCAGCCCGGGGGATAGCAATCAGCCCCAGCATTTT
CDR3aa: CASSPGDSNQPQHF
d_gene: -
j_gene: TRBJ1-5
abundance: -
v_gene: TRBV2

CDR3nt: TGCGCCAGCAGGGCAACTAGCGGAGCGAACACCGGGGAGCTGTTTTTT
CDR3aa: CASRATSGANTGELFF
d_gene: TRBD2
j_gene: TRBJ2-2
abundance: -
v_gene: TRBV10-2

CDR3nt: TGTGCCAGCAGTGAAACCCTAGCTCCAGAGACCCAGTACTTC
CDR3aa: CASSETLAPETQYF
d_gene: -
j_gene: TRBJ2-5
abundance: once
v_gene: TRBV6-1

CDR3nt: TGTGCCAGCAGCACCCAGGGGGCGAACACTGAAGCTTTCTTT
CDR3aa: CASSTQGANTEAFF
d_gene: TRBD1
j_gene: TRBJ1-1
abundance: -
v_gene: TRBV7-8